This TCR beta chain was identified in a study of T cells in Graves' hyperthyroidism and ophthalmopathy. Findings and limits, study-wide: A model of 13 V-J features distinguished ophthalmopathy from stable hyperthyroidism. Expanded thyroid clonotypes (above 0.001) were mostly also found in blood.

This clonotype was observed a handful of times. The antigen remains undetermined. CDR1 MNHEY and CDR2 SVGEGT come from the germline V gene. The CDR3 length is 16 residues. V shed 2 bases, J shed 4 bases, and the junction held 3 bases outside the gene matches. Amplification targeted TCR beta CDR3 regions from RNA transcripts. An initial round of RT-PCR targeting the TCR CDR3 relied on the HTBI primer set. MiXCR, applied by TCRdb to the multiplex PCR reads, yields one record per CDR3 protein. This table holds about 570,000 distinct CDR3 sequences, approximately 44% found once. Source material: peripheral blood or thyroid tissue (not recorded which). The genes are TRBV6-2 or TRBV6-3 and TRBJ2-6; 9 bases align to TRBD1. The sequence was obtained from an adult woman with Graves' disease, either hyperthyroidism or ophthalmopathy (not recorded which). CDR3 protein: CASSYQQGAGANVLTF. The DNA for the CDR3 is TGTGCCAGCAGTTACCAACAGGGGGCCGGGGCCAACGTCCTGACTTTC.